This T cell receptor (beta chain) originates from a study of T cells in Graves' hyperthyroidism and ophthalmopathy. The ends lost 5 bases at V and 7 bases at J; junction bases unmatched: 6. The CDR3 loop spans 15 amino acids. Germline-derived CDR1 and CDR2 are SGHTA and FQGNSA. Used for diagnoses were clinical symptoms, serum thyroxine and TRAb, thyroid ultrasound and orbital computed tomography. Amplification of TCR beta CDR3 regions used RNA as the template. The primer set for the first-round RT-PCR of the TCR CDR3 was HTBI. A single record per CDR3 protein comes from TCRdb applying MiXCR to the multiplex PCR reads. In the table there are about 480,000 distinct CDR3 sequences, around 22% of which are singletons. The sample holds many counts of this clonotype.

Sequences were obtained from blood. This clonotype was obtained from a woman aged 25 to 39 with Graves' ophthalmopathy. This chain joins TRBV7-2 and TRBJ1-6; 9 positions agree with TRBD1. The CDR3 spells CASSPQGALNSPLHF. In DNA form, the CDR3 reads TGTGCCAGCAGCCCACAGGGGGCACTGAATTCACCCCTCCACTTT.